These 18 T cell receptor beta chains came from one sample sequenced in a study of cytomegalovirus exposure and HLA in healthy donors (dated by TCRdb to about 2017). The library was prepared using the immunoSEQ multiplex PCR assay. A mixture of 60 forward primers for TCR Vbeta segments and 13 reverse primers for TCR Jbeta segments was used in the multiplex PCR. Drawn from immuneACCESS, this table holds only the in-frame rearrangements with V and J called that TCRdb kept. Clones are partly lost; checked studies trace under half to an unresolved V gene and leave the rest unexplained. Present in this sample are approximately 96,000 clones, around 72% of which were seen just once. The ten largest account for around 1.8% of the sample. The sample comprised PBMCs. These receptors came from a male donor in good health and CMV-seronegative.

The chain uses TRBV11-3 and TRBJ2-2; TRBD1 might be the D (5 bases). V dropped 1 base and J dropped 6 bases, with 12 bases sitting between them. The CDR3 totals 15 residues. CDR1 is SGHNT and CDR2 is YENEEA in the germline V gene. CDR3 amino acids: CASSLGDSISGELFF. The CDR3 DNA reads TGTGCCAGCAGCTTAGGTGACAGCATTTCCGGGGAGCTGTTTTTT.

The rearrangement joins TRBV5-1 to TRBJ2-1; weak D call: TRBD2 (6 bases). Germline lookup yields CDR1 SGHRS and CDR2 YFSETQ. This CDR3 has 14 amino acids. Deletions cut 2 bases from V and 6 bases from J, with 12 bases between. The CDR3 DNA reads as TGCGCCAGCAGCTTACTAGCCGGAGGCAATGAGCAGTTCTTC. This codes for CASSLLAGGNEQFF.

The chain has TRBV10-3 and TRBJ1-1; TRBD1 matches 9 bases. V gave up 6 bases and J gave up 5 bases; unmatched junction bases: 10. CDR3 size: 15 residues. Germline V gives CDR1 ENHRY, CDR2 SYGVKD. DNA of the CDR3: TGTGCCATCAGGCCACAGGGGGCGCAGGGAACTGAAGCTTTCTTT. Encoded protein: CAIRPQGAQGTEAFF.

V usage is TRBV5-6 and J usage is TRBJ2-7; D perhaps matches TRBD1 (6 bases). Germline CDR1 reads SGHDT; CDR2 reads YYEEEE. Trimming removed 5 bases from V and 0 bases from J, with 9 bases in between. The CDR3 is made up of 13 amino acids. The CDR3 reads CASRLDSSYEQYF. CDR3 sequence (DNA): TGTGCCAGCAGACTGGACAGCTCCTACGAGCAGTACTTC. The full variable domain, completed using reference TRBV5-6 and TRBJ2-7, is DAGVTQSPTHLIKTRGQQVTLRCSPKSGHDTVSWYQQALGQGPQFIFQYYEEEERQRGNFPDRFSGHQFPNYSSELNVNALLLGDSALYLCASRLDSSYEQYFGPGTRLTVT.

The rearrangement links TRBV5-5 to TRBJ2-1, with 15 bases fitting TRBD2. Looked up from germline, CDR1 is SGHKS and CDR2 is YYEKEE (reference sequence). Unmatched junction bases numbered 5, after V lost 0 bases and J lost 7 bases. This CDR3 comprises 17 residues. As DNA, the CDR3 is TGTGCCAGCAGCTTGGCCACGGGACTAGCGGGAGGTAATGAGCAGTTCTTC. The encoded protein is CASSLATGLAGGNEQFF.

The chain couples TRBV5-1 to TRBJ2-7, with TRBD1 matching 7 bases. CDR3 length: 13 residues. Germline V gene sequence: CDR1 SGHRS, CDR2 YFSETQ. Unmatched junction bases numbered 3, after V lost 4 bases and J lost 2 bases. CDR3 loop: CASSGTETYEQYF. The CDR3 DNA reads TGCGCCAGCAGCGGGACAGAGACCTACGAGCAGTACTTC.

The CDR3 spells CASSLSGLAGVGTGELFF. As DNA, the CDR3 is TGTGCCAGCAGCTTATCAGGGCTAGCGGGAGTAGGCACCGGGGAGCTGTTTTTT. The chain couples TRBV7-2 to TRBJ2-2; TRBD2 matches at 10 bases. With 2 bases clipped from V and 4 bases from J, the junction kept 10 bases outside the gene matches. In germline, CDR1 is SGHTA, CDR2 FQGNSA. The CDR3 totals 18 residues.

The chain has TRBV5-1 and TRBJ1-2, with no clear D. Germline CDR1 and CDR2: SGHRS and YFSETQ. The CDR3 sequence is 14 residues long. Trimming pared 4 bases from V and 2 bases from J, leaving 12 bases between. The CDR3 DNA is TGCGCCAGCAGCGGTAGTGGAGGGAACTATGGCTACACCTTC. Its translation: CASSGSGGNYGYTF.

J is TRBJ2-5 and V is TRBV15; D is unclear. Germline-derived CDR1 and CDR2 are LNHNV and YYDKDF (reference sequence). The ends were cut back, 0 bases at V and 4 bases at J, with 18 bases in the middle. CDR3 length equals 17 residues. CDR3 coding DNA: TGTGCCACCAGCAGAGATTCAGGCCCGGCCGGCCCAGAGACCCAGTACTTC. It translates to CATSRDSGPAGPETQYF.

V and J are TRBV27 and TRBJ2-1; TRBD2 aligns across 10 bases. Germline values: CDR1 MNHEY, CDR2 SMNVEV (reference sequence). V shed 2 bases and J 7 bases; nucleotides not matched to a gene: 2. The CDR3 extends over 14 amino acids. For the CDR3, the DNA is TGTGCCAGCAGTTTAGTAGCGGGAGGTAATGAGCAGTTCTTC. This gives the protein CASSLVAGGNEQFF.

This clone was counted between two and nine times. V and J are TRBV5-4 and TRBJ1-4, with a tentative D call TRBD1 (5 bases). This CDR3 has 15 residues. Germline CDR1 is SGHNT and CDR2 is YYREEE (reference sequence). V was cut by 1 base and J by 2 bases, with 9 bases left in between. Here the CDR3 DNA reads TGTGCCAGCAGCTTGTGGTCAGGGACTAATGAAAAACTGTTTTTT. Residues: CASSLWSGTNEKLFF.

V and J are TRBV5-5 and TRBJ1-1; a possible D gene is TRBD1 (5 bases). Germline V gene sequence: CDR1 SGHKS, CDR2 YYEKEE (reference sequence). Trimming left V 5 bases short and J 4 bases short, with 15 bases between. The CDR3 is 14 amino acids. The CDR3 DNA sequence: TGTGCCAGCAGTCTATCAGGGACTGGCACTGAAGCTTTCTTT. Its translation is CASSLSGTGTEAFF.

The chain uses TRBV29-1 and TRBJ2-7; D perhaps matches TRBD2 (7 bases). V was shortened by 5 bases and J by 2 bases, with 16 bases between the two germline ends. The CDR3 runs to 14 residues. CDR1 and CDR2 from the germline V gene are SQVTM and ANQGSEA. CDR3 coding DNA: TGCAGCGTTTGGGGGGGGGCTGGCCCCTACGAGCAGTACTTC. Translated, it gives CSVWGGAGPYEQYF.

The chain links TRBV4-3 to TRBJ2-3; 9 bases are shared with TRBD2. The trim removed 0 bases at V and 0 bases at J, leaving 10 bases unmatched. The CDR3 is 19 residues long. Looked up from germline, CDR1 is LGHNA and CDR2 is YSLEER. CDR3 bases: TGCGCCAGCAGCCAAGATGGAGTCGGGCGGGAGGGAAGCACAGATACGCAGTATTTT. Amino acid sequence: CASSQDGVGREGSTDTQYF.

This clone was seen more than once but under ten times. The chain joins TRBV29-1 to TRBJ2-7; 10 nucleotides align to TRBD2. Germline values: CDR1 SQVTM, CDR2 ANQGSEA. V shed 7 bases, J shed 4 bases, and the junction held 7 bases outside the gene matches. The CDR3 sequence is 13 residues long. The CDR3 is CSALLAGSYEQYF. CDR3 DNA: TGCAGCGCTTTACTAGCGGGATCTTACGAGCAGTACTTC.

The genes are TRBV5-1 and TRBJ2-2; D gene unclear. With 0 bases removed from V and 4 bases from J, the gap between germline ends came to 7 bases. The germline gives CDR1 SGHRS, CDR2 YFSETQ. This CDR3 region has 14 residues. CDR3 sequence reads: CASSLDSFTGELFF. For the CDR3, the DNA is TGCGCCAGCAGCTTGGACAGCTTCACCGGGGAGCTGTTTTTT.

The J gene is TRBJ1-1, the V gene TRBV19, with 8 positions matching TRBD1. The V gene's germline CDR1 is LNHDA and CDR2 SQIVND (reference sequence). With 5 bases clipped from V and 10 bases from J, the junction kept 12 bases outside the gene matches. The CDR3 length is 14 residues. The CDR3 DNA sequence: TGTGCCAGTAGTCTCCGGAGCCTTACAGGGGGAGCTTTCTTT. Protein sequence: CASSLRSLTGGAFF.

V and J are TRBV7-9 and TRBJ1-5; 7 bases align to TRBD1. CDR3 length: 15 amino acids. Germline CDR1 reads SEHNR; CDR2 reads FQNEAQ (reference sequence). Trimming cost V 1 base and J 5 bases; bases outside gene matches: 5. This CDR3 reads CASSLGVGGHQPQHF. The CDR3 nucleotides read TGTGCCAGCAGCTTAGGTGTAGGGGGCCATCAGCCCCAGCATTTT.